These 21 T cell receptor beta chains share one sample of origin, sequenced in a study of T cells in Graves' hyperthyroidism and ophthalmopathy. Researchers took RNA transcripts and amplified the TCR beta CDR3 regions from them. Primed by the HTBI set, a first-round RT-PCR was run on the TCR CDR3. TCRdb re-analysed the multiplex PCR reads in MiXCR, keeping a single row per CDR3 protein. Among 600,000 to 700,000 distinct CDR3 sequences listed, over 40% were seen once. Sequences were obtained from peripheral blood or thyroid tissue (not recorded which). All receptors come from an adult man with Graves' disease, either hyperthyroidism or ophthalmopathy (not recorded which).

This clonotype was counted a single time. Because it lacks the conserved phenylalanine or tryptophan at the end, this CDR3 is likely a read error. CDR3 nucleotide sequence: TGTGCCATCAGTACAGGGGGTATCACTGAAGCTTTCCTT. This translates into CAISTGGITEAFL. The V call is TRBV10-3, the J call TRBJ1-1, with TRBD1 identical over 8 bases. The CDR3 has 13 amino acids. V lost 5 bases, J lost 4 bases, and 3 bases stayed unmatched. Germline CDR1 ENHRY, CDR2 SYGVKD.

This clonotype was counted between two and nine times. V is TRBV19 and J is TRBJ1-2, with a tentative D call TRBD1 (6 bases). CDR1 LNHDA and CDR2 SQIVND come from the germline V gene (reference sequence). The V gene lost 9 bases and the J gene lost 0 bases, with 11 bases spanning the gap. The CDR3 extends over 13 amino acids. CDR3 loop: CASDRSSNYGYTF. The CDR3 coding sequence is TGTGCCAGCGACAGGAGCTCTAACTATGGCTACACCTTC. The variable domain in full, completed from reference TRBV19 and TRBJ1-2, reads DGGITQSPKYLFRKEGQNVTLSCEQNLNHDAMYWYRQDPGQGLRLIYYSQIVNDFQKGDIAEGYSVSREKKESFPLTVTSAQKNPTAFYLCASDRSSNYGYTFGSGTRLTVV.

The table lists this clonotype with a count of one. A much larger clone differs by one base, so this may be a read error. This chain uses TRBV11-2 with TRBJ1-1, with 7 bases fitting TRBD1. V lost 7 bases to trimming and J lost 10 bases; unmatched junction nucleotides: 9. The germline gives CDR1 SGHAT, CDR2 FQNNGV. The CDR3 sequence is 12 residues long. The CDR3 bases are TGTGCCAGCATCCCCAGACAGGGCCGAGCTTTCTTT. It yields the protein CASIPRQGRAFF.

This clonotype has a handful of counts. The chain links TRBV12-3 or TRBV12-4 to TRBJ1-3; unclear D gene. This CDR3 has 16 residues. The ends were cut back, 7 bases at V and 0 bases at J, with 16 bases in the middle. CDR3: CASITRTGHSGNTIYF. CDR3 nucleotides: TGTGCCAGCATCACAAGGACGGGTCACTCTGGAAACACCATATATTTT.

The rearrangement links TRBV19 to TRBJ1-5, with 7 bases identical to TRBD1. Germline CDR1 and CDR2: LNHDA and SQIVND (reference sequence). V was clipped by 5 bases and J by 1 base; unmatched bases: 5. The CDR3 sequence is 15 residues long. The CDR3 DNA reads TGTGCCAGTAGTCCGGGACAGACAAGCAATCAGCCCCAGCATTTT. Its translation: CASSPGQTSNQPQHF. The full variable domain, with the rest looked up from reference TRBV19 and TRBJ1-5, is DGGITQSPKYLFRKEGQNVTLSCEQNLNHDAMYWYRQDPGQGLRLIYYSQIVNDFQKGDIAEGYSVSREKKESFPLTVTSAQKNPTAFYLCASSPGQTSNQPQHFGDGTRLSIL.

The chain is built from TRBV5-1 and TRBJ2-7, with D perhaps given as TRBD1 or TRBD2 (5 bases each). The V end lost 4 bases, the J end lost 11 bases, and 10 bases lay between the germline ends. The germline gives CDR1 SGHRS, CDR2 YFSETQ. The CDR3 extends over 10 amino acids. CDR3: CASSGGPKYF. In DNA form, the CDR3 reads TGCGCCAGCAGCGGGGGACCGAAGTACTTC. Supplemented by reference TRBV5-1 and TRBJ2-7, the full variable domain reads KAGVTQTPRYLIKTRGQQVTLSCSPISGHRSVSWYQQTPGQGLQFLFEYFSETQRNKGNFPGRFSGRQFSNSRSEMNVSTLELGDSALYLCASSGGPKYFGPGTRLTVT.

The rearrangement joins TRBV13 to TRBJ1-1; D gene uncertain. The CDR3 contains 13 residues. CDR1 PRHDT and CDR2 FYEKMQ come from the germline V gene (reference sequence). Trimming removed 2 bases at V and 4 bases at J, with 8 bases between. This CDR3 reads CASSLHGGTEAFF. CDR3 DNA sequence: TGTGCCAGCAGCTTACACGGCGGCACTGAAGCTTTCTTT.

V is TRBV25-1 and J is TRBJ1-1; a weak D match, TRBD1 (6 bases). The CDR3 consists of 12 residues. V was cut by 8 bases and J by 8 bases, with 15 bases left in between. The germline CDR1 and CDR2 sequences are MGHDK and SYGVNS. The CDR3 reads CASVERGVEAFF. The CDR3 bases are TGTGCCAGCGTTGAGAGGGGGGTGGAAGCTTTCTTT.

V is TRBV15 and J is TRBJ1-6; TRBD1 agrees at 7 bases. Germline assignment: CDR1 LNHNV and CDR2 YYDKDF (reference sequence). CDR3 length: 14 residues. V was pared by 8 bases and J by 4 bases, with 5 bases of the junction left unmatched. Here the CDR3 DNA reads TGTGCCACCGGGAGCAGGGGGTATAATTCACCCCTCCACTTT. Its protein is CATGSRGYNSPLHF.

On this clonotype: Because the CDR3 is missing its conserved closing phenylalanine or tryptophan, this is likely a read error. The chain links TRBV20-1 to TRBJ1-5, with D uncertain. Trimming took off 3 bases at V and 2 bases at J, with 14 bases between the two ends. Germline V gene data show CDR1 as DFQATT and CDR2 as SNEGSKA (reference sequence). The CDR3 spans 15 residues. CDR3 protein: CSARIKGIGNQPQHL. The DNA for the CDR3 is TGCAGTGCTAGGATAAAGGGAATCGGCAATCAGCCCCAGCATCTT.

This clonotype was recorded a few times. The chain combines TRBV4-2 with TRBJ1-1; D not resolved. The CDR3 is made up of 14 amino acids. V lost 1 base to trimming and J lost 2 bases, with 8 bases between them. Per the germline V gene, CDR1 is LGHNA and CDR2 is YNFKEQ. Here the CDR3 reads CASSQVAQNTEAFF. CDR3 bases: TGTGCCAGCAGCCAAGTCGCGCAAAACACTGAAGCTTTCTTT.

The chain couples TRBV20-1 to TRBJ1-5, with no clear D. The length of the CDR3 is 15 residues. Trimming left V 1 base short and J 0 bases short, with 10 bases between. Per the germline V gene, CDR1 is DFQATT and CDR2 is SNEGSKA (reference sequence). Here the CDR3 reads CSARASWDSNQPQHF. CDR3 DNA sequence: TGCAGTGCTAGAGCCAGTTGGGATAGCAATCAGCCCCAGCATTTT.

The rearrangement links TRBV11-2 to TRBJ2-5; TRBD1 is a possible D gene (6 bases). Germline V gene sequence: CDR1 SGHAT, CDR2 FQNNGV. The germline V and J ends were trimmed by 2 bases and 1 base, with 8 bases remaining between them. CDR3 length: 14 residues. The CDR3 sequence is CASSLTGIQETQYF. The CDR3 DNA reads TGTGCCAGCAGCTTAACAGGGATCCAAGAGACCCAGTACTTC.

This chain links TRBV2 with TRBJ1-6; possibly TRBD1 for D (5 bases). Germline CDR1 SNHLY, CDR2 FYNNEI. The CDR3 has 14 amino acids. Trimming pared 3 bases from V and 9 bases from J, leaving 12 bases between. The CDR3 protein is CASSEERGGSPLHF. The CDR3 coding sequence is TGTGCCAGCAGTGAGGAGAGGGGCGGTTCACCCCTCCACTTT.

The genes are TRBV5-1 and TRBJ2-3, with D hard to call. Germline V lookup: CDR1 SGHRS, CDR2 YFSETQ. Trimming pared 5 bases from V and 0 bases from J, leaving 10 bases between. The CDR3 sequence is 14 residues long. The CDR3 DNA reads as TGCGCCAGCAGTCAAACGGTGAGCACAGATACGCAGTATTTT. It is translated as CASSQTVSTDTQYF.

This clonotype was seen once. The CDR3 spells CAISAGGRAEAFF. In DNA form, the CDR3 reads TGTGCCATCAGTGCAGGGGGACGCGCTGAAGCTTTCTTT. The chain employs TRBV10-3 and TRBJ1-1; 7 positions agree with TRBD1. The CDR3 is made up of 13 amino acids. CDR1 and CDR2 (germline): ENHRY, SYGVKD. Losses at the gene ends were 4 bases for V and 6 bases for J; bases not matched to a gene: 5.

As for this clonotype: Likely a read error: the CDR3 ends without its conserved phenylalanine or tryptophan. No DNA is shown, since the ends of the CDR3 on it are uncertain; the CDR3 is the one TCRdb lists. The rearrangement joins TRBV5-1 to TRBJ1-4. Germline V CDR1 and CDR2: SGHRS, YFSETQ. The CDR3 spans 11 residues, counting both ends. CDR3 sequence: CASSLDTNEVY.

This clonotype was detected only once. CDR3 coding DNA: TGTGCCAGCAGTCGGGACAGGGGCGCCACTGCGGGGCAGTACTTC. Translation gives CASSRDRGATAGQYF. The V gene is TRBV7-9, the J gene TRBJ2-7, with TRBD1 identical over 10 bases. Germline V gene lookup returns CDR1 SEHNR and CDR2 FQNEAQ (reference sequence). The CDR3 is 15 amino acids. Germline trimming cut 6 bases from V and 9 bases from J; bases unmatched to any gene: 14.

The V and J genes are TRBV10-3 and TRBJ2-2; TRBD2 aligns across 9 bases. V lost 10 bases and J lost 4; bases outside the gene matches: 13. Germline V gene lookup returns CDR1 ENHRY and CDR2 SYGVKD. This CDR3 has 16 residues. The CDR3 protein is CASRVFSGGGTGELFF. As DNA, the CDR3 is TGTGCCAGCAGGGTCTTTAGCGGGGGAGGCACCGGGGAGCTGTTTTTT.

Comment on this clonotype: One end of the junction varies from germline; a read error may be responsible. The rearrangement uses TRBV29-1 and TRBJ1-4; D perhaps matches TRBD1 (6 bases). CDR1 is SQVTM, CDR2 ANQGSEA, per germline. The CDR3 totals 15 residues. CDR3 DNA: TGTGCCAGCAGTTTAGGGGGGGCCCGGAATGAAAAACTGTTTTTT. It is translated as CASSLGGARNEKLFF.

V and J are TRBV7-9 and TRBJ1-4, with D maybe TRBD1 (6 bases). The V gene's germline CDR1 is SEHNR and CDR2 FQNEAQ (reference sequence). V dropped 5 bases and J dropped 6 bases, with 13 bases sitting between them. The CDR3 is 14 residues long. CDR3 in amino acids: CASSHPGGDEKLFF. The CDR3 DNA reads TGTGCCAGCAGCCACCCTGGGGGCGATGAAAAACTGTTTTTT.